Sequencing of this T cell receptor beta chain was carried out in a study of long-term antiretroviral therapy in people with HIV. None of the participants with HIV were treated outside the United States. Sequencing used immunoSEQ v3.0 at survey level. It was roughly 40,000-50,000 T-cell genomes per sample that sequencing targeted. The protocol was immunoSEQ multiplex PCR, while the TCRdb copy is restricted to in-frame clones and leaves out a portion. The sample shows 20,000 to 25,000 clones, 80% to 90% of them seen only once. The CDR3 runs 13 residues. The germline V gene has CDR1 SGHTA and CDR2 FQGTGA. Trimming left V 5 bases short and J 7 bases short, with 12 bases between.

The chain carries TRBV7-3 and TRBJ2-1; maybe TRBD2 (6 bases). The starting material was unsorted PBMCs, obtained 1.2 years after starting antiretroviral therapy. This receptor was taken from a man between 45 and 60 years old with HIV. The CDR3 coding sequence is TGTGCCAGCAGCGCCCCGGGGGTAAATGAGCAGTTCTTC. It yields the protein CASSAPGVNEQFF. The whole variable domain, remainder taken from reference TRBV7-3 and TRBJ2-1, is GAGVSQTPSNKVTEKGKYVELRCDPISGHTALYWYRQSLGQGPEFLIYFQGTGAADDSGLPNDRFFAVRPEGSVSTLKIQRTERGDSAVYLCASSAPGVNEQFFGPGTRLTVL.